The sequence of this T cell receptor beta chain was determined in a study of cytomegalovirus exposure and HLA in healthy donors. Overall study findings and caveats: A later analysis found that most CMV-associated TCR beta chains appeared HLA-restricted. The authors listed 150 to 200 TCR beta chains as cytomegalovirus-associated.

Worth noting for this clone: Its target is unknown.

The PCR used 60 Vbeta and 13 Jbeta primers. Some clones are missing from TCRdb's copy, which holds only in-frame ones; the method was immunoSEQ multiplex PCR. The sample holds about 190,000 clones; approximately 84% are singletons and the top ten take about 6%. CDR1 is MNHNS and CDR2 is SASEGT in the germline V gene. This CDR3 is built from 16 residues. V dropped 1 base and J dropped 4 bases, with 14 bases sitting between them. Sequences were obtained from PBMCs. The sequence derives from a woman younger than 45 in good health and CMV-seropositive. This chain uses TRBV6-1 with TRBJ1-5, with D tentatively TRBD1 (5 bases). For the CDR3, the DNA is TGTGCCAGCAGTGAAGATACAGGACGTTTGAATCAGCCCCAGCATTTT. Translation: CASSEDTGRLNQPQHF.